The 26 T cell receptor beta chains below all came from one sample that was sequenced in a study of cytomegalovirus exposure and HLA in healthy donors. Primers for the PCR totalled 60 Vbeta and 13 Jbeta. Method: immunoSEQ multiplex PCR; TCRdb's copy keeps in-frame clones and lacks some. The sample shows around 170,000 clones, around 72% of them seen only once. Material: PBMCs. All receptors derive from a woman aged 50 to 65 in good health and CMV-seropositive.

This clone was observed a single time. This CDR3 reads CASSGSGVSTEAFF. The CDR3, as DNA: TGCGCCAGCAGCGGATCAGGGGTAAGCACTGAAGCTTTCTTT. The genes are TRBV5-1 and TRBJ1-1; D may be TRBD1 (6 bases). CDR1 and CDR2 from the germline V gene are SGHRS and YFSETQ. V gave up 4 bases and J gave up 4 bases, with 14 bases separating them. This CDR3 comprises 14 residues.

The chain has TRBV28 and TRBJ2-7, with 7 nucleotides matching TRBD2. CDR3 size: 14 residues. Germline V gives CDR1 MDHEN, CDR2 SYDVKM. V shed 6 bases and J 0 bases; nucleotides not matched to a gene: 5. The DNA for the CDR3 is TGTGCCAGCAGGGTTAGCGGGCCCTCCTACGAGCAGTACTTC. Translated, it gives CASRVSGPSYEQYF.

This clone was counted only a few times. The chain carries TRBV5-1 and TRBJ2-2; 7 bases are shared with TRBD1. The germline gives CDR1 SGHRS, CDR2 YFSETQ. The CDR3 is 15 amino acids. The J segment lost 5 bases and the V segment lost 5 bases, leaving 9 bases of the junction unmatched. CDR3 loop: CASSSTGVYTGELFF. The CDR3 DNA is TGCGCCAGCAGTTCAACAGGGGTGTATACCGGGGAGCTGTTTTTT.

V and J are TRBV14 and TRBJ1-2; 8 bases map to TRBD1. The trim removed 4 bases at V and 10 bases at J, leaving 5 bases unmatched. CDR3 length equals 12 residues. CDR1 SGHDN and CDR2 FVKESK come from the germline V gene. The CDR3 here is CASSLGTGPYTF. The CDR3 DNA follows: TGTGCCAGCAGCCTAGGGACAGGCCCCTACACCTTC.

This chain connects TRBV28 to TRBJ1-5, with D maybe TRBD1 (6 bases). Germline CDR1 reads MDHEN; CDR2 reads SYDVKM. Between the trimmed V and J ends, which lost 3 bases and 6 bases, there was a span of 18 bases. The CDR3 is 16 amino acids. CDR3 DNA: TGTGCCAGCAGTTTCATGGGGGCAGGGGATGGTCAGCCCCAGCATTTT. Translation: CASSFMGAGDGQPQHF.

The chain links TRBV5-1 to TRBJ2-5; a possible D gene is TRBD2 (5 bases). Germline V lookup: CDR1 SGHRS, CDR2 YFSETQ. This CDR3 has 13 residues. Trimming pared 2 bases from V and 2 bases from J, leaving 7 bases between. For the CDR3, the DNA is TGCGCCAGCAGCTTACTAGGTCAAGAGACCCAGTACTTC. Protein product: CASSLLGQETQYF.

The rearrangement links TRBV5-1 to TRBJ2-3; 11 bases line up with TRBD2. The V gene's germline CDR1 is SGHRS and CDR2 YFSETQ. The CDR3 loop spans 16 amino acids. The V and J ends lost 0 bases and 1 base, in that order; junction bases with no gene match: 1. In nucleotides, the CDR3 is TGCGCCAGCAGCTTGGATAGCGGGGGGGGCACAGATACGCAGTATTTT. It specifies CASSLDSGGGTDTQYF.

This rearrangement joins TRBV13 to TRBJ2-7; D remains unclear. Germline CDR1 and CDR2: PRHDT and FYEKMQ (reference sequence). This CDR3 spans 12 amino acids. Trimming took off 1 base at V and 4 bases at J, with 5 bases between the two ends. The chain's CDR3 is CASSLDRYEQYF. CDR3 sequence (DNA): TGTGCCAGCAGCTTAGATCGGTACGAGCAGTACTTC. Full variable domain (missing parts from reference TRBV13 and TRBJ2-7): AAGVIQSPRHLIKEKRETATLKCYPIPRHDTVYWYQQGPGQDPQFLISFYEKMQSDKGSIPDRFSAQQFSDYHSELNMSSLELGDSALYFCASSLDRYEQYFGPGTRLTVT.

This chain joins TRBV6-5 and TRBJ1-2; unclear D gene. V lost 5 bases and J 3 bases, leaving 10 bases between the germline ends. The CDR3 runs 13 residues. In germline, CDR1 is MNHEY, CDR2 SVGAGI. This CDR3 reads CASSAREHYGYTF. For the CDR3, the DNA is TGTGCCAGCAGTGCCCGGGAGCACTATGGCTACACCTTC.

In this sample, this clone turned up once. The chain has TRBV28 and TRBJ2-7; 9 nucleotides line up with TRBD1. The CDR3 has 15 amino acids. The V segment lost 7 bases and the J segment 1 base; nucleotides outside the gene matches: 8. The germline V gene encodes CDR1 MDHEN and CDR2 SYDVKM. The CDR3, as DNA: TGTGCCAGCACCGGGACAGGGTATAAATCCTACGAGCAGTACTTC. Its protein product is CASTGTGYKSYEQYF.

The CDR3 reads CASSGTRGLNYGYTF. The CDR3 DNA is TGTGCCAGCAGTGGGACCAGGGGGCTTAACTATGGCTACACCTTC. The genes are TRBV28 and TRBJ1-2, with 8 nucleotides matching TRBD1. V lost 5 bases to trimming and J lost 1 base; unmatched junction nucleotides: 6. The CDR3 consists of 15 residues. Germline-derived CDR1 and CDR2 are MDHEN and SYDVKM.

V is TRBV19 and J is TRBJ2-7; D is possibly TRBD2 (6 bases). The V gene's germline CDR1 is LNHDA and CDR2 SQIVND (reference sequence). This CDR3 comprises 14 residues. V shed 3 bases and J shed 3 bases, with 12 bases lying between them. The CDR3 DNA reads as TGTGCCAGTAGTATTAGCGGACCTAGCTACGAGCAGTACTTC. Translation: CASSISGPSYEQYF.

The V call is TRBV6-1, the J call TRBJ2-2; D is perhaps TRBD2 (6 bases). With 3 bases removed from V and 2 bases from J, the gap between germline ends came to 13 bases. The CDR3 has 16 residues. Per germline, CDR1 MNHNS and CDR2 SASEGT. The CDR3 nucleotides are TGTGCCAGCAGTGACGCCAGCGGGTTCAACACCGGGGAGCTGTTTTTT. Its protein is CASSDASGFNTGELFF.

For this clone: Compared with germline, one end of the junction differs, possibly owing to a read error. The CDR3 spells CAARGGGNTIYF. DNA of the CDR3: TGTGCCGCCAGGGGAGGTGGAAACACCATATATTTT. This chain joins TRBV15 and TRBJ1-3; D might be TRBD1 (6 bases). Per the germline V gene, CDR1 is LNHNV and CDR2 is YYDKDF (reference sequence). This CDR3 comprises 12 residues. The full variable domain, in which reference TRBV15 and TRBJ1-3 provide the parts outside the CDR3, is DAMVIQNPRYQVTQFGKPVTLSCSQTLNHNVMYWYQQKSSQAPKLLFHYYDKDFNNEADTPDNFQSRRPNTSFCFLDIRSPGLGDTAMYLCAARGGGNTIYFGEGSWLTVV.

This clone was seen a handful of times. The chain uses TRBV15 and TRBJ2-3, with a tentative D call TRBD2 (5 bases). V dropped 0 bases and J dropped 3 bases, with 13 bases sitting between them. Germline CDR1 reads LNHNV; CDR2 reads YYDKDF (reference sequence). This CDR3 has 16 residues. DNA of the CDR3: TGTGCCACCAGCAGAGATGAGGGTTGGGGTACAGATACGCAGTATTTT. Translation: CATSRDEGWGTDTQYF.

On this clone: One junction end does not reproduce the germline sequence, and a read error may be involved. The chain employs TRBV4-3 and TRBJ1-3; 10 positions match TRBD1. There are 17 residues in the CDR3. Germline V gives CDR1 LGHNA, CDR2 YSLEER. CDR3 amino acids: CASSQVGTGETGNIIYF. The CDR3 DNA reads TGCGCCAGCAGCCAAGTAGGGACAGGGGAGACTGGAAACATCATATATTTT.

In this sample, this clone turned up a few times. V usage is TRBV19 and J usage is TRBJ1-2, with TRBD1 matching over 9 bases. This CDR3 spans 15 amino acids. The V segment lost 7 bases and the J segment 4 bases; nucleotides outside the gene matches: 10. The germline gives CDR1 LNHDA, CDR2 SQIVND (reference sequence). Here the CDR3 reads CASTPGQGGFYGYTF. CDR3 DNA sequence: TGTGCCAGTACCCCGGGACAGGGAGGCTTCTATGGCTACACCTTC.

The chain combines TRBV29-1 with TRBJ2-7; 9 bases line up with TRBD1. Germline V gene sequence: CDR1 SQVTM, CDR2 ANQGSEA. The CDR3 sequence is 12 residues long. Germline trimming cut 6 bases from V and 3 bases from J; bases unmatched to any gene: 3. The CDR3 loop is CSVAGQGYEQYF. CDR3 nucleotides: TGCAGCGTGGCGGGACAGGGCTACGAGCAGTACTTC.

This chain uses TRBV5-6 with TRBJ2-3; TRBD1 agrees at 9 bases. V was pared by 4 bases and J by 4 bases, with 10 bases of the junction left unmatched. The CDR3 has 16 amino acids. Per the germline V gene, CDR1 is SGHDT and CDR2 is YYEEEE. The CDR3 sequence is CASSVQGAVSADTQYF. The CDR3 DNA is TGTGCCAGCAGCGTACAGGGGGCAGTCTCCGCAGATACGCAGTATTTT.

A note on this clone: No conserved phenylalanine or tryptophan is present at the end of the CDR3, so a read error is the likely explanation. The chain joins TRBV4-3 to TRBJ1-6; D is perhaps TRBD1 (6 bases). CDR1 is LGHNA and CDR2 is YSLEER in the germline V gene. There are 15 residues in the CDR3. V lost 1 base and J lost 6, with 10 bases in between. DNA of the CDR3: TGCGCCAGCAGCCAAGGAACAGGGTTTAATTCACCCCTCCACCTT. Translation: CASSQGTGFNSPLHL.

The rearrangement uses TRBV5-4 and TRBJ2-4; TRBD1 aligns across 8 bases. The V gene end was trimmed by 3 bases and the J gene end by 8 bases; junction bases not matched to a gene: 10. This CDR3 region has 15 residues. The germline V gene encodes CDR1 SGHNT and CDR2 YYREEE (reference sequence). The CDR3 nucleotides read TGTGCCAGCAGCTCCCCCGGACAGGGTGCAGACATTCAGTACTTC. Translation gives CASSSPGQGADIQYF.

This clone was seen a single time. This chain joins TRBV10-2 and TRBJ1-2, with TRBD1 matching 8 bases. This CDR3 contains 14 residues. V lost 6 bases to trimming and J lost 6 bases; unmatched junction nucleotides: 9. In germline, CDR1 is WSHSY, CDR2 SAAADI. In DNA form, the CDR3 reads TGCGCCAGCAGACTGACCGGGACAGGAGATGGCTACACCTTC. The encoded protein is CASRLTGTGDGYTF.

J is TRBJ1-5 and V is TRBV19; D remains unclear. V was pared by 6 bases and J by 2 bases, with 14 bases between. From germline, CDR1 is LNHDA and CDR2 SQIVND (reference sequence). The length of the CDR3 is 15 residues. This chain's CDR3 is CASRLSGFGNQPQHF. Here the CDR3 DNA reads TGTGCCAGTAGATTGTCGGGGTTCGGCAATCAGCCCCAGCATTTT.

This chain joins TRBV29-1 and TRBJ2-7; TRBD1 aligns across 7 bases. With 4 bases clipped from V and 3 bases from J, the junction kept 3 bases outside the gene matches. Germline V gene sequence: CDR1 SQVTM, CDR2 ANQGSEA. The CDR3 consists of 12 residues. CDR3 in DNA: TGCAGCGTTGCCGGACAGGACTACGAGCAGTACTTC. This gives the protein CSVAGQDYEQYF.

The gene calls are TRBV28 and TRBJ2-2; tentative D call: TRBD1 (6 bases). V was clipped by 5 bases and J by 2 bases, with 12 bases between them. Germline CDR1 is MDHEN and CDR2 is SYDVKM. The CDR3 spans 15 residues. CDR3 protein: CASSPGTLNTGELFF. CDR3 sequence (DNA): TGTGCCAGCAGTCCCGGGACACTTAACACCGGGGAGCTGTTTTTT.

The rearrangement links TRBV18 to TRBJ1-4, with D unclear. From germline, CDR1 is KGHSH and CDR2 LQKENI. The CDR3 is 17 residues long. The germline V and J ends were trimmed by 1 base and 10 bases, with 22 bases remaining between them. CDR3 coding DNA: TGTGCCAGCTCACCACTTGGATCCATGGAGAGTGGAGGAAAACTGTTTTTT. Protein sequence: CASSPLGSMESGGKLFF.